This T cell receptor (beta chain) was found in a study of spatial heterogeneity in lung cancer. Study-wide context: Consistently, beta-chain sequences turned up in larger numbers than alpha-chain sequences did.

Time point reported: sample taken at primary tumor resection. Material for sequencing was whole RNA from tumor, nontumor lung or frozen PBMC, left unsorted. Untreated early-stage non-small cell lung cancer patients, around 72 in total, were the donors. TCR cDNA molecules each had a unique molecular identifier. MiXCR, applied by TCRdb to the 5' RACE reads, yields one record per CDR3 protein. Of 20,000 to 25,000 distinct CDR3 sequences listed, roughly 4.6% are singletons. V dropped 7 bases and J dropped 5 bases, with 14 bases sitting between them. This CDR3 is 13 amino acids long. From germline, CDR1 is SNHLY and CDR2 FYNNEI. Regarding the study as a whole: Blood carried ubiquitous expanded tumor TCRs more at resection than follow-up.

This clonotype was found many times. Antigen: not known. The chain has TRBV2 and TRBJ1-2, with D possibly matching TRBD1 (5 bases). Source: PBMCs, taken at surgery. This clonotype was obtained from a male donor with early-stage non-small cell lung cancer. The CDR3 DNA reads TGTGCCAGCACCCGACAGAATTTGTATGGCTACACCTTC. Translating it yields CASTRQNLYGYTF.